This T cell receptor (beta chain) derives from a study of T cell changes during pregnancy in multiple sclerosis. Clones were sequenced by immunoSEQ multiplex PCR, and TCRdb holds only the in-frame ones, with some missing. The table lists 55,000 to 75,000 clones, roughly 91% of them singletons. The CDR3 has 12 residues. Between the trimmed V and J ends, which lost 4 bases and 4 bases, there was a span of 7 bases. Per the germline V gene, CDR1 is LNHDA and CDR2 is SQIVND (reference sequence). The starting material was peripheral blood, obtained after pregnancy. The chain links TRBV19 to TRBJ1-1; the D gene is possibly TRBD1 (5 bases). The source of this sequence is a female donor in good health, enrolled as a control in a pregnancy study. The CDR3 loop is CASSRGGTEAFF. The CDR3, as DNA: TGTGCCAGTAGTAGGGGCGGCACTGAAGCTTTCTTT.